This TCR beta chain stems from a study of blood T cells in healthy people across ages. A few counts support this clonotype. The use of a sample-barcoded 5' primer and a J-beta primer mix characterized a second PCR of 7 to 11 cycles. TCRdb re-derived calls from the 5' RACE reads in MiXCR, one entry per CDR3 protein. Found here are over a million distinct CDR3 sequences, around 42% of them singletons; the top ten hold 7.9%. V lost 5 bases to trimming and J lost 2 bases; unmatched junction nucleotides: 8. The CDR3 spans 15 residues. The rearrangement joins TRBV12-3 or TRBV12-4 to TRBJ2-5; 7 bases align to TRBD1. Material: blood. The source is a woman between 18 and 29 years old in good health. The CDR3 spells CASSRDSKSQETQYF. The CDR3 DNA is TGTGCCAGCAGTCGGGACAGCAAATCACAAGAGACCCAGTACTTC.